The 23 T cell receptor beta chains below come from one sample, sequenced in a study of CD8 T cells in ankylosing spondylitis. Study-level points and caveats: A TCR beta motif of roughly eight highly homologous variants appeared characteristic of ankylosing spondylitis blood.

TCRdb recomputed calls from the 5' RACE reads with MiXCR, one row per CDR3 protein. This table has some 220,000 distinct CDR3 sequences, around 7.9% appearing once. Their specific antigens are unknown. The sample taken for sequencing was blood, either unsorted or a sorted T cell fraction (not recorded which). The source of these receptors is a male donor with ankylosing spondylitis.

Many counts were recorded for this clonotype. The CDR3 region is CASSHRDSQETQYF. DNA of the CDR3: TGTGCCAGCAGTCACCGGGACTCACAAGAGACCCAGTACTTC. The chain employs TRBV6-5 and TRBJ2-5; TRBD2 might be the D (6 bases). The germline V gene encodes CDR1 MNHEY and CDR2 SVGAGI. The CDR3 contains 14 residues. V dropped 5 bases and J dropped 2 bases, with 12 bases sitting between them.

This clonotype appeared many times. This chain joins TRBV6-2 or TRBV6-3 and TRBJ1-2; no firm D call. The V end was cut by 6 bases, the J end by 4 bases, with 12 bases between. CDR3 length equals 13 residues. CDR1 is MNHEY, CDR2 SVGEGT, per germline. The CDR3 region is CASRDAATYGYTF. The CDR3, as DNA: TGTGCCAGCAGAGATGCAGCGACCTATGGCTACACCTTC.

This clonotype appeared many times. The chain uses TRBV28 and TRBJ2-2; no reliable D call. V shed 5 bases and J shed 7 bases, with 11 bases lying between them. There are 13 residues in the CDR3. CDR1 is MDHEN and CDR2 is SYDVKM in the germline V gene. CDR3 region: CASSPRRLGELFF. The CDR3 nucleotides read TGTGCCAGCAGTCCCCGCAGGCTCGGGGAGCTGTTTTTT.

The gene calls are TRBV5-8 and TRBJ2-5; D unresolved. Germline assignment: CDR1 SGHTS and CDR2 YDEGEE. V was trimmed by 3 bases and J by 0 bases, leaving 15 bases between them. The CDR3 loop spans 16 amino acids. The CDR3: CASSWPPVQYQETQYF. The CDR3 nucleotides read TGTGCCAGCAGCTGGCCCCCGGTACAGTACCAAGAGACCCAGTACTTC.

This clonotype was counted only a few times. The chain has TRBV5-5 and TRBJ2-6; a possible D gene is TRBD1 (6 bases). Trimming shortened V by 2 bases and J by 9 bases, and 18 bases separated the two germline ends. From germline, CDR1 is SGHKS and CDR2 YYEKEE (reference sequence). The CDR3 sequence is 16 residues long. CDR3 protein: CASSLTGRRDGNVLTF. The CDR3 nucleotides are TGTGCCAGCAGCTTAACAGGGCGCAGGGATGGCAACGTCCTGACTTTC.

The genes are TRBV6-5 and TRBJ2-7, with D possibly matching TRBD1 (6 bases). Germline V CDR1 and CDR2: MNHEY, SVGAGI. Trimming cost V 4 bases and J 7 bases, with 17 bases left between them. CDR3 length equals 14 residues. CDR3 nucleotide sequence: TGTGCCAGCAGTTTGTCGACAGGTCCCCTAGAGCAGTACTTC. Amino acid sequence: CASSLSTGPLEQYF.

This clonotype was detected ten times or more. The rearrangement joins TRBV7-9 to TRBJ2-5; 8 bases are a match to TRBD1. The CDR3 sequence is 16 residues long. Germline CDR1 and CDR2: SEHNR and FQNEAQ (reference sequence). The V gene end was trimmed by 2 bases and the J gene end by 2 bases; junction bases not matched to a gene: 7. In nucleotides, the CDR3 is TGTGCCAGCAGCTTAAGGCTACACAGGGGGCAAGAGACCCAGTACTTC. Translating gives CASSLRLHRGQETQYF.

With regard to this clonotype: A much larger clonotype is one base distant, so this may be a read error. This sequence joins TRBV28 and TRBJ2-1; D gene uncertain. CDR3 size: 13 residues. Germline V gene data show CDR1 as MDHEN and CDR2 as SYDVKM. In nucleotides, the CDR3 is TGTGCCAGCAGTCGCCCCAGCTACAATGAGAAGTTCTTC. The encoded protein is CASSRPSYNEKFF. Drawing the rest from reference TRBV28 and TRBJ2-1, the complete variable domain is DVKVTQSSRYLVKRTGEKVFLECVQDMDHENMFWYRQDPGLGLRLIYFSYDVKMKEKGDIPEGYSVSREKKERFSLILESASTNQTSMYLCASSRPSYNEKFFGPGTRLTVL.

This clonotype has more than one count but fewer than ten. Here the CDR3 reads CASSLRTGPSSYEQYF. The CDR3 DNA reads TGTGCCAGCAGTCTTCGGACAGGGCCGAGCTCCTACGAGCAGTACTTC. This rearrangement joins TRBV7-6 to TRBJ2-7, with TRBD1 matching 8 bases. Germline CDR1 reads SGHVS; CDR2 reads FNYEAQ. The length of the CDR3 is 16 residues. V was pared by 6 bases and J by 0 bases, with 10 bases of the junction left unmatched.

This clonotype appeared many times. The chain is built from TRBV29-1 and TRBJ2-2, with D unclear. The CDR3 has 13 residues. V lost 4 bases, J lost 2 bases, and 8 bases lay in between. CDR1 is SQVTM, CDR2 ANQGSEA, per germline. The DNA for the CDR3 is TGCAGCGTTGTCGGTACAAACACCGGGGAGCTGTTTTTT. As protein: CSVVGTNTGELFF.

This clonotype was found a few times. The CDR3 loop is CASSPDRGKQATGELFF. As DNA, the CDR3 is TGTGCCAGCAGCCCGGACAGGGGGAAGCAAGCGACCGGGGAGCTGTTTTTT. The genes are TRBV6-2 or TRBV6-3 and TRBJ2-2, with 10 bases that match TRBD1. Per germline, CDR1 MNHEY and CDR2 SVGEGT. Trimming took 6 bases from V and 5 from J; bases not matched to a gene: 12. This CDR3 is built from 17 residues.

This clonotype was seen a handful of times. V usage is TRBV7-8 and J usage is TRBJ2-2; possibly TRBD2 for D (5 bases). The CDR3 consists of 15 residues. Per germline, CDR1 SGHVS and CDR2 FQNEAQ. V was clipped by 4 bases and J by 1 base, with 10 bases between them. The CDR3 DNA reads TGTGCCAGCAGCTCCCTCGGAGGGAACACCGGGGAGCTGTTTTTT. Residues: CASSSLGGNTGELFF.

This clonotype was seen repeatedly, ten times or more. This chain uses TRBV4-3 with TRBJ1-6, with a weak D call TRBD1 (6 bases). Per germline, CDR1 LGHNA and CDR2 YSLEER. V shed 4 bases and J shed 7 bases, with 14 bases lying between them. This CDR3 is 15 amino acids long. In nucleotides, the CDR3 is TGCGCCAGCAGCCCTTTCATAGGACAGAATTCACCCCTCCACTTT. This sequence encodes CASSPFIGQNSPLHF.

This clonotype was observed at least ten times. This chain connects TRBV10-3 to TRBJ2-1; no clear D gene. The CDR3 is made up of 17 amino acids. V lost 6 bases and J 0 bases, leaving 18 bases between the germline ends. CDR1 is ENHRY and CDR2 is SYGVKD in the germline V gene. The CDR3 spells CAIRTLPRSDSYNEQFF. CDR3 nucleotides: TGTGCCATCAGGACCCTCCCGCGGTCCGACTCCTACAATGAGCAGTTCTTC.

CDR3 bases: TGCGCCAGCAGTGGGGACAGGGTTACAGATACGCAGTATTTT. Its protein is CASSGDRVTDTQYF. The J gene is TRBJ2-3, the V gene TRBV10-1; 9 nucleotides agree with TRBD1. CDR1 WNHNN and CDR2 SYGVQD come from the germline V gene (reference sequence). J gave up 3 bases and V 4 bases, and 2 bases lay outside the gene matches. The length of the CDR3 is 14 residues.

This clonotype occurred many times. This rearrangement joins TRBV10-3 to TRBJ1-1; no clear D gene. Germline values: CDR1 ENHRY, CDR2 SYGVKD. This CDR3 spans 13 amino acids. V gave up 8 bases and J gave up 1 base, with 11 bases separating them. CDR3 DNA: TGTGCCATCGCCCGGGAGGGGAACACTGAAGCTTTCTTT. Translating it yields CAIAREGNTEAFF.

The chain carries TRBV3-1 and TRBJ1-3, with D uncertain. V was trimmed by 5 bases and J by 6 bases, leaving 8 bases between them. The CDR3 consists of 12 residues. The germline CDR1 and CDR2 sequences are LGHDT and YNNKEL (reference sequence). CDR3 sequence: CASSADINTIYF. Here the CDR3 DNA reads TGTGCCAGCAGCGCTGATATAAACACCATATATTTT.

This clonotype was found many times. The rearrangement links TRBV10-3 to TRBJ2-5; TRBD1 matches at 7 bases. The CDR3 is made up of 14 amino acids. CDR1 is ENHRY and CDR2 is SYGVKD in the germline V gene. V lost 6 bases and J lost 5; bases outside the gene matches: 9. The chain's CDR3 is CAISGTALGETQYF. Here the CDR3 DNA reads TGTGCCATCAGCGGGACAGCACTGGGTGAGACCCAGTACTTC.

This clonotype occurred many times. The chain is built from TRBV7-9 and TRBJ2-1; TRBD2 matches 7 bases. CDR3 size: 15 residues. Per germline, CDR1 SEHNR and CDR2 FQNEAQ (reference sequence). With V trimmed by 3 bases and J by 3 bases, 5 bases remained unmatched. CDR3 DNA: TGTGCCAGCAGCTTCCCGGGACTAAGCTACAATGAGCAGTTCTTC. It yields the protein CASSFPGLSYNEQFF. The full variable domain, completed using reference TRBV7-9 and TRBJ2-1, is DTGVSQNPRHKITKRGQNVTFRCDPISEHNRLYWYRQTLGQGPEFLTYFQNEAQLEKSRLLSDRFSAERPKGSFSTLEIQRTEQGDSAMYLCASSFPGLSYNEQFFGPGTRLTVL.

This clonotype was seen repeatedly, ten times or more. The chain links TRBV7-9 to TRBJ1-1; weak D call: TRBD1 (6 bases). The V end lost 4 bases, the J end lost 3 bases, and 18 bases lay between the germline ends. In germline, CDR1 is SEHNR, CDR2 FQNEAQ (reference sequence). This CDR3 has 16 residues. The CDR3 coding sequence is TGTGCCAGCAGCTACTTTTTGGGGGGCGCAGACACTGAAGCTTTCTTT. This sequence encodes CASSYFLGGADTEAFF. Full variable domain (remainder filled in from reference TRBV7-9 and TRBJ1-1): DTGVSQNPRHKITKRGQNVTFRCDPISEHNRLYWYRQTLGQGPEFLTYFQNEAQLEKSRLLSDRFSAERPKGSFSTLEIQRTEQGDSAMYLCASSYFLGGADTEAFFGQGTRLTVV.

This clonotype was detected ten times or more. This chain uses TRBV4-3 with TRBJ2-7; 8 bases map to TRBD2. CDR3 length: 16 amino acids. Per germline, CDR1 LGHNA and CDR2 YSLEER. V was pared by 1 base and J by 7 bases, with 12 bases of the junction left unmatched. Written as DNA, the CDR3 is TGCGCCAGCAGCCAAGGGATAAGCGGGGGACTTGGTGAGCAGTACTTC. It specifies CASSQGISGGLGEQYF.

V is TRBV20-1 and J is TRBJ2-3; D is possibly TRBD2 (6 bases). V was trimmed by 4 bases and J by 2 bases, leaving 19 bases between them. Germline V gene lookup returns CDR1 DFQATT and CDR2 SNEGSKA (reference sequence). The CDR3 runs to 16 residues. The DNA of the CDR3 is TGCAGTGCTACAAACTTGGACTACCCGAACACAGATACGCAGTATTTT. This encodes CSATNLDYPNTDTQYF.

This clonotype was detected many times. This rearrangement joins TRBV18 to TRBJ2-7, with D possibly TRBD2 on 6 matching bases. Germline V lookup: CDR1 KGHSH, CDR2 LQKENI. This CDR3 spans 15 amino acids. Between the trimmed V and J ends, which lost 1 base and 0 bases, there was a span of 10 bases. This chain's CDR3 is CASSPLADLSYEQYF. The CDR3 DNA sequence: TGTGCCAGCTCACCACTAGCGGACCTCTCCTACGAGCAGTACTTC. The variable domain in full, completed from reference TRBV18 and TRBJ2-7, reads NAGVMQNPRHLVRRRGQEARLRCSPMKGHSHVYWYRQLPEEGLKFMVYLQKENIIDESGMPKERFSAEFPKEGPSILRIQQVVRGDSAAYFCASSPLADLSYEQYFGPGTRLTVT.